These 22 T cell receptor beta chains were sequenced from one sample in a study of blood T cells in healthy people across ages (dated by TCRdb to about 2015). To prepare the library, 5' RACE was applied. These reads were obtained on an Illumina HiSeq 2500. A second PCR of about 6 to 11 cycles was run with a J-beta primer mix and a sample-barcoded 5' primer. TCRdb applied fastp at Q25 and MiXCR to the public reads, then kept only in-frame beta chains. Records with the same CDR3 protein are collapsed into one entry carrying the most frequent genes and DNA. Present in this sample are about 1.6 million distinct CDR3 sequences, about 32% of which were seen just once. The top ten clonotypes cover around 10% of the sample. Sequenced sample: blood. Source of these receptors: a woman aged 25 to 39 in good health.

This clonotype was seen a few times. The rearrangement uses TRBV5-1 and TRBJ2-5; 9 bases are a match to TRBD1. The CDR3 contains 15 residues. From germline, CDR1 is SGHRS and CDR2 YFSETQ. V lost 5 bases to trimming and J lost 1 base; unmatched junction nucleotides: 6. In nucleotides, the CDR3 is TGCGCCAGCAGACGACAGGGGGTCAGCCAAGAGACCCAGTACTTC. It specifies CASRRQGVSQETQYF.

In its sample, this clonotype was seen a few times. This chain connects TRBV29-1 to TRBJ1-2; a possible D gene is TRBD1 (5 bases). Looked up from germline, CDR1 is SQVTM and CDR2 is ANQGSEA. V was clipped by 6 bases and J by 4 bases, with 21 bases between them. CDR3 size: 15 residues. For the CDR3, the DNA is TGCAGCGTCGTGCCCGCGGGGGGAGATTCCTATGGCTACACCTTC. Translated, it gives CSVVPAGGDSYGYTF.

The sample holds a few counts of this clonotype. This chain connects TRBV28 to TRBJ2-5; possible D gene TRBD2, 6 bases. The CDR3 is made up of 13 amino acids. Germline V gives CDR1 MDHEN, CDR2 SYDVKM. Trimming left V 6 bases short and J 2 bases short, with 10 bases between. The DNA of the CDR3 is TGTGCCAGCAGCCGGGGGTGGCAAGAGACCCAGTACTTC. Amino acids: CASSRGWQETQYF.

This clonotype has a handful of counts. The chain has TRBV20-1 and TRBJ1-1; 9 bases match TRBD1. The V gene end was trimmed by 5 bases and the J gene end by 1 base; junction bases not matched to a gene: 5. This CDR3 is built from 14 residues. CDR1 and CDR2 (germline): DFQATT, SNEGSKA (reference sequence). CDR3: CSADRGEKNTEAFF. DNA for the CDR3: TGCAGTGCTGACAGGGGGGAAAAGAACACTGAAGCTTTCTTT.

This chain connects TRBV15 to TRBJ2-7; 7 bases are a match to TRBD1. J gave up 9 bases and V 3 bases, and 11 bases lay outside the gene matches. This CDR3 region has 14 residues. Germline V lookup: CDR1 LNHNV, CDR2 YYDKDF (reference sequence). CDR3 loop: CATSRTRDSRRQYF. CDR3 bases: TGTGCCACCAGCAGGACACGGGACAGCAGACGGCAGTACTTC.

The DNA for the CDR3 is TGTGCCAGCAGCCCGCTAGCCCAGAGCTCCTACGAGCAGTACTTC. Its translation: CASSPLAQSSYEQYF. V usage is TRBV7-8 and J usage is TRBJ2-7, with D possibly being TRBD2 (5 bases). Germline CDR1 is SGHVS and CDR2 is FQNEAQ. The CDR3 totals 15 residues. Trimming shortened V by 5 bases and J by 0 bases, and 14 bases separated the two germline ends.

CDR3 nucleotides: TGTGCTACCGGAGAGGATATCTACGAGCAGTACTTC. Its protein is CATGEDIYEQYF. The chain is built from TRBV7-9 and TRBJ2-7; D gene uncertain. CDR1 and CDR2 from the germline V gene are SEHNR and FQNEAQ (reference sequence). The CDR3 has 12 amino acids.

On this clonotype itself: No conserved phenylalanine or tryptophan is present at the end of the CDR3, so a read error is the likely explanation. The chain is built from TRBV30 and TRBJ1-2, with 7 bases fitting TRBD1. The CDR3 spans 12 residues. From germline, CDR1 is GTSNPN and CDR2 SVGIG (reference sequence). The CDR3 DNA reads TGTGTCTGGAGGACAGGCAACTATGGCTACACCGTC. Translating it yields CVWRTGNYGYTV.

The rearrangement joins TRBV6-6 to TRBJ2-5; TRBD2 agrees at 12 bases. The end of the DNA fits TRBJ2-7 better, so the J call may be wrong. This CDR3 has 16 residues. Germline-derived CDR1 and CDR2 are MNHNY and SVGAGI (reference sequence). The CDR3 loop is CASSSSSGRALYEQYF. The CDR3 DNA reads as TGTGCCAGCAGTTCTTCTAGCGGGAGGGCCCTATACGAGCAGTACTTC.

This clonotype was counted a few times. The V gene is TRBV24-1, the J gene TRBJ2-1; weak D call: TRBD2 (7 bases). With 10 bases removed from V and 3 bases from J, the gap between germline ends came to 21 bases. The CDR3 runs 16 residues. The germline gives CDR1 KGHDR, CDR2 SFDVKD. CDR3: CATGGEGEGRYNEQFF. DNA for the CDR3: TGTGCCACGGGCGGGGAGGGGGAGGGCCGCTACAATGAGCAGTTCTTC.

The chain recombines TRBV5-1 with TRBJ2-5; 8 nucleotides align to TRBD1. V was pared by 0 bases and J by 11 bases, with 21 bases of the junction left unmatched. Germline values: CDR1 SGHRS, CDR2 YFSETQ. This CDR3 has 18 amino acids. The chain's CDR3 is CASSLATRQGHSYNEQYF. Here the CDR3 DNA reads TGCGCCAGCAGCTTGGCAACCAGACAGGGGCACTCCTACAATGAGCAGTACTTC.

This clonotype has a handful of counts. The gene calls are TRBV28 and TRBJ2-3; 7 bases fit TRBD1. There are 16 residues in the CDR3. The V and J ends lost 5 bases and 3 bases, in that order; junction bases with no gene match: 11. Germline V lookup: CDR1 MDHEN, CDR2 SYDVKM. CDR3 protein: CASSPRTGERTDTQYF. CDR3 nucleotide sequence: TGTGCCAGCAGTCCGCGAACAGGGGAGAGGACAGATACGCAGTATTTT. Variable domain in full (rest from reference TRBV28 and TRBJ2-3): DVKVTQSSRYLVKRTGEKVFLECVQDMDHENMFWYRQDPGLGLRLIYFSYDVKMKEKGDIPEGYSVSREKKERFSLILESASTNQTSMYLCASSPRTGERTDTQYFGPGTRLTVL.

This chain joins TRBV27 and TRBJ1-1; D not resolved. This CDR3 has 14 amino acids. Germline assignment: CDR1 MNHEY and CDR2 SMNVEV (reference sequence). The V and J ends lost 6 bases and 4 bases respectively, with 15 bases between them. DNA for the CDR3: TGTGCCAGCAGGTTAATACTAGCGAGCACTGAAGCTTTCTTT. Protein: CASRLILASTEAFF.

J is TRBJ2-5 and V is TRBV28; D gene unclear. Germline V gene data show CDR1 as MDHEN and CDR2 as SYDVKM. The CDR3 length is 13 residues. The V end was cut by 6 bases, the J end by 0 bases, with 8 bases between. The CDR3 DNA reads TGTGCCAGCAGCTCCTCGTACCAAGAGACCCAGTACTTC. It codes for CASSSSYQETQYF.

This clonotype appeared a few times. The V gene is TRBV10-3, the J gene TRBJ1-1, with D maybe TRBD1 (5 bases). CDR3 size: 11 residues. The germline V and J ends were trimmed by 0 bases and 14 bases, with 10 bases remaining between them. The germline V gene has CDR1 ENHRY and CDR2 SYGVKD. The CDR3 nucleotides read TGTGCCATCAGTGAGTCGACACAGGTCTTCTTT. Its translation: CAISESTQVFF.

The gene calls are TRBV12-3 or TRBV12-4 and TRBJ2-1; the D gene is possibly TRBD2 (6 bases). The CDR3 sequence is 13 residues long. Between the trimmed V and J ends, which lost 5 bases and 7 bases, there was a span of 12 bases. The CDR3 here is CASSGRELNEQFF. Written as DNA, the CDR3 is TGTGCCAGCAGTGGACGGGAGCTGAATGAGCAGTTCTTC.

This chain connects TRBV5-6 to TRBJ2-1; TRBD2 aligns across 8 bases. This CDR3 comprises 16 residues. Germline CDR1 is SGHDT and CDR2 is YYEEEE. V trimming: 3 bases; J trimming: 4 bases; junction bases outside the gene matches: 9. The chain's CDR3 is CASSWGSLAGYNEQFF. DNA of the CDR3: TGTGCCAGCAGCTGGGGCTCGCTAGCGGGTTACAATGAGCAGTTCTTC.

The chain combines TRBV10-3 with TRBJ2-5; no reliable D call. Germline CDR1 and CDR2: ENHRY and SYGVKD. V was trimmed by 3 bases and J by 5 bases, leaving 16 bases between them. This CDR3 has 15 residues. The CDR3 nucleotides read TGTGCCATCAGTGATCACACCCGGGCAGGCGAGACCCAGTACTTC. It is translated as CAISDHTRAGETQYF.

The chain has TRBV20-1 and TRBJ2-7, with 7 bases identical to TRBD1. Per germline, CDR1 DFQATT and CDR2 SNEGSKA (reference sequence). The CDR3 has 16 amino acids. V was pared by 5 bases and J by 2 bases, with 15 bases of the junction left unmatched. The CDR3 region has the DNA TGCAGTGCTCCTGGTACGAGACAGGGAAGACCCTACGAGCAGTACTTC. Residues: CSAPGTRQGRPYEQYF.

In the case of this clonotype: One end of the junction fails to match germline, which may point to a read error. The chain carries TRBV15 and TRBJ1-5; D might be TRBD1 (5 bases). The CDR3 spans 20 residues. CDR1 and CDR2 (germline): LNHNV, YYDKDF (reference sequence). CDR3: CATSRDRVRRVPRGNRPQHF. CDR3 coding DNA: TGTGCCACCAGCAGAGATCGTGTTCGCCGGGTCCCAAGGGGCAATCGGCCCCAGCATTTT.

This clonotype was counted many times. The CDR3 DNA is TGCGCCAGCAGCTTGGACTTAAAAGAGACCCAGTACTTC. Protein: CASSLDLKETQYF. This chain uses TRBV5-1 with TRBJ2-5; D is ambiguous. V shed 0 bases and J shed 3 bases, with 6 bases lying between them. The germline gives CDR1 SGHRS, CDR2 YFSETQ. This CDR3 region has 13 residues.

This clonotype was observed at least ten times. The chain carries TRBV5-5 and TRBJ2-7; D is perhaps TRBD1 (6 bases). The CDR3 totals 13 residues. Trimming removed 2 bases at V and 3 bases at J, with 9 bases between. Germline V lookup: CDR1 SGHKS, CDR2 YYEKEE (reference sequence). The DNA for the CDR3 is TGTGCCAGCAGCTTCACACAGGGCTACGAGCAGTACTTC. It specifies CASSFTQGYEQYF.